Listed below are T cell receptor beta chains from one sample, sequenced in a study of T cells in localized non-small cell lung cancer. Using immunoSEQ multiplex PCR, the repertoire was profiled, and TCRdb retains in-frame clones only, with some absent. Here the sample spans approximately 24,000 clones, approximately 90% being singletons. Sequenced here: peripheral blood, sampled before any cancer treatment. These receptors all come from a female donor older than 55 with stage II squamous cell lung carcinoma. CDR3s include the opening cysteine and the closing phenylalanine or tryptophan. Each record gives: J gene, D gene, clone size, V gene, CDR3 DNA, CDR3 protein. D genes are given only for firm matches. Some rows mark clone size as missing; the rest say once, few, many or name a class of expanded clone.

TRBJ1-4 | TRBD1 | NA | TRBV7-2 | TGTGCCAGCAGCCTCCAGGGGGGACAGCTAAATGAAAAACTGTTTTTT | CASSLQGGQLNEKLFF
TRBJ1-6 | NA | NA | TRBV7-3 | TGTGCCAGCAGCCCGCGGTGGGACTCACCCCTCCACTTT | CASSPRWDSPLHF
TRBJ1-1 | TRBD1 | NA | TRBV5-1 | TGCGCCAGCAGCTTGGGGGTGGACAGGGAGAACACTGAAGCTTTCTTT | CASSLGVDRENTEAFF
TRBJ2-1 | NA | NA | TRBV7-6 | TGTGCCAGCAGCTTAGTCCCTAACCCCCCCAATGAGCAGTTCTTC | CASSLVPNPPNEQFF
TRBJ1-2 | NA | NA | TRBV19 | TGTGCCAGTAGTATTAAAGGGGATTTTAGGAGCTATGGCTACACCTTC | CASSIKGDFRSYGYTF
TRBJ1-5 | NA | NA | TRBV19 | TGTGCCAGTAGTAGCCCGGTCGGGGGGAGTTGGCCCCAGCATTTT | CASSSPVGGSWPQHF
TRBJ1-5 | NA | once | TRBV30 | TGTGCCTGGAGCGCTGGGGTTGGGGGCAATCAGCCCCAGCATTTT | CAWSAGVGGNQPQHF
TRBJ1-4 | NA | few | TRBV30 | TGTGCCTGGGCGGACAGCAACTTTGCAACTAATGAAAAACTGTTTTTT | CAWADSNFATNEKLFF
TRBJ2-4 | NA | NA | TRBV28 | TGTGCCAGCCGGTCGGACCCTAACATTCAGTACTTC | CASRSDPNIQYF
TRBJ2-6 | NA | NA | TRBV6-5 | TGTGCTTGTGGACCAGACTTAGCTGGGGCCAACGTCCTGACTTTC | CACGPDLAGANVLTF
TRBJ1-4 | NA | few | TRBV2 | TGTGCCAGCAGTGAGAACAGGCGGGATGAAAAACTGTTTTTT | CASSENRRDEKLFF
TRBJ1-2 | NA | NA | TRBV25-1 | TGTGCCAGCAGTAGCGGGCTCTATGGCTACACCTTC | CASSSGLYGYTF
TRBJ2-1 | NA | NA | TRBV2 | TGTGCCAGCACCGTGGATAGTTACAATGAGCAGTTCTTC | CASTVDSYNEQFF
TRBJ2-1 | NA | NA | TRBV7-9 | TGTGCCAGCAGCTTAGTATTTTCTCCTCAACACAACAATGAGCAGTTCTTC | CASSLVFSPQHNNEQFF
TRBJ1-3 | NA | NA | TRBV7-6 | TGTGCCAGCAGCTTACTGCAGGGAGGTGGAAACACCATATATTTT | CASSLLQGGGNTIYF
TRBJ1-2 | NA | few | TRBV5-1 | TGCGCCAGCAGCACCGAGGGGAACTATGGCTACACCTTC | CASSTEGNYGYTF
TRBJ2-3 | TRBD2 | NA | TRBV7-2 | TGTGCCAGCAGCTTAGTGGCTAGCGGGGGCCCAACCAACACGAATACGCAGTATTTT | CASSLVASGGPTNTNTQYF
TRBJ2-7 | NA | NA | TRBV5-5 | TGTGCCAGCAGCTTTGGGTACTCCTACGAGCAGTACTTC | CASSFGYSYEQYF
TRBJ2-7 | NA | NA | TRBV27 | TGTGCCAGCAGGGCGGCGGCCGTATCCTACGAGCAGTACTTC | CASRAAAVSYEQYF
TRBJ2-7 | NA | NA | TRBV11-1 | TGTGCCAGCAGCTTTGATGGCATTGGCGGACGCGAGCAGTACTTC | CASSFDGIGGREQYF
TRBJ2-1 | TRBD2 | NA | TRBV6-1 | TGTGCCAGCAGTGAACTAGCGGGACTGTACAATGAGCAGTTCTTC | CASSELAGLYNEQFF
TRBJ2-5 | NA | NA | TRBV30 | TGTGCCTGGAGTCGAAGTGTTACAGCAGGGGAGACCCAGTACTTC | CAWSRSVTAGETQYF
TRBJ2-1 | TRBD2 | NA | TRBV10-1 | TGCGCCAGCTCGGGACTAGCGGGAGCCAACTACAATGAGCAGTTCTTC | CASSGLAGANYNEQFF
TRBJ1-6 | NA | NA | TRBV2 | TGTGCCAGCAGTGAAATGGGTAGACCAAATTCACCCCTCCACTTT | CASSEMGRPNSPLHF
TRBJ2-6 | TRBD1 | NA | TRBV30 | TGTGCCTGGAGTGTAACTGGGACAGGTCACCCTGGGGCCAACGTCCTGACTTTC | CAWSVTGTGHPGANVLTF
TRBJ1-5 | NA | NA | TRBV19 | TGTGCCAGTAGTATAGCCCCCGGACAGAATCAGCCCCAGCATTTT | CASSIAPGQNQPQHF
TRBJ1-2 | NA | once | TRBV10-3 | TGTGCCATCAGTGCCGCGACCGAGAACTATGGCTACACCTTC | CAISAATENYGYTF
TRBJ2-7 | TRBD2 | once | TRBV4-1 | TGCGCCAGCAGCCAACGACTAGCGGGAGGGGTATGGGAGCAGTACTTC | CASSQRLAGGVWEQYF